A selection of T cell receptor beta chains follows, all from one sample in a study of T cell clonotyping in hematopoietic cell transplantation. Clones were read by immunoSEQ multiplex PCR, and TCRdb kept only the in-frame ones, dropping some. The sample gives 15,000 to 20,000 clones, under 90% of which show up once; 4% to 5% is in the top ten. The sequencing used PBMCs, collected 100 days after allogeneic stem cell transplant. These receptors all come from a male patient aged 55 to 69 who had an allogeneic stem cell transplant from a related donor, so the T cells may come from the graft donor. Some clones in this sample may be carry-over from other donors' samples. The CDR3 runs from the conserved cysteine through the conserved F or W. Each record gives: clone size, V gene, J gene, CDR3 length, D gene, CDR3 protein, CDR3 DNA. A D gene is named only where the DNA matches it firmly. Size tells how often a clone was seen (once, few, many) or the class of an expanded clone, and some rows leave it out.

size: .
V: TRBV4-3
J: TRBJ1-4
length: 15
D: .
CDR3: CASSQEAIANEKLFF
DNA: TGCGCCAGCAGCCAAGAGGCCATAGCTAATGAAAAACTGTTTTTT

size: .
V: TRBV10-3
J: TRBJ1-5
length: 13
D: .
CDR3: CAISEDEAQPQHF
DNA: TGTGCCATCAGTGAAGATGAGGCTCAGCCCCAGCATTTT

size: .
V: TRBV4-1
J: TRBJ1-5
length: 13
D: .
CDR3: CASSQVADQPQHF
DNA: TGCGCCAGCAGCCAAGTGGCGGATCAGCCCCAGCATTTT

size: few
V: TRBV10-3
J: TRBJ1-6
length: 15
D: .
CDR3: CAISENGSLDSPLHF
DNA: TGTGCCATCAGTGAGAACGGGTCTCTTGATTCACCCCTCCACTTT

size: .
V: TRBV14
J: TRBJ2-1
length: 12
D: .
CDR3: CASSQDEILVFF
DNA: TGTGCCAGCAGCCAAGACGAAATTTTGGTATTCTTC

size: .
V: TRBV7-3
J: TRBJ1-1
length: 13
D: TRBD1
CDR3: CASSLSGGSEAFF
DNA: TGTGCCAGCAGCTTATCAGGGGGGTCTGAAGCTTTCTTT

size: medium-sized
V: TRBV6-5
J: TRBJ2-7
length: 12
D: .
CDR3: CASRVSNGEQYF
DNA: TGTGCCAGCAGGGTGAGCAACGGCGAGCAGTACTTC

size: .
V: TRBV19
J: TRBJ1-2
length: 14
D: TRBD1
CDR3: CASSKDRNSYGYTF
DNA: TGTGCCAGTAGTAAGGACAGGAACTCCTATGGCTACACCTTC

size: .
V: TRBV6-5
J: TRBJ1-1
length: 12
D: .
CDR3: CASSYAGRSAFF
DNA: TGTGCCAGCAGTTACGCAGGGAGATCAGCTTTCTTT

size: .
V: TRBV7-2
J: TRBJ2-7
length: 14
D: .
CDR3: CASRPSQGLGEQYF
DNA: TGTGCCAGCAGGCCAAGCCAGGGGCTAGGGGAGCAGTACTTC

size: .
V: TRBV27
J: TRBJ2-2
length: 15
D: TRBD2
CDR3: CASSLLAGATGELFF
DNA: TGTGCCAGCAGTCTACTAGCGGGGGCCACCGGGGAGCTGTTTTTT

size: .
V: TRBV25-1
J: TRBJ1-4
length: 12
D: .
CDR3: CASSEVGEKLFF
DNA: TGTGCCAGCAGTGAAGTGGGTGAAAAACTGTTTTTT

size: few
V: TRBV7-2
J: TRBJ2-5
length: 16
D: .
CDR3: CASSFITPTTGETQYF
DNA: TGTGCCAGCAGCTTTATAACCCCTACGACCGGCGAGACCCAGTACTTC

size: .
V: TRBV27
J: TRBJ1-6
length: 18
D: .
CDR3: CASSSTYRQVSYNSPLHF
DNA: TGTGCCAGCAGCTCTACCTACCGACAGGTCTCCTATAATTCACCCCTCCACTTT

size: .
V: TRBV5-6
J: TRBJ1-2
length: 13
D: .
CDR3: CASSLEGTYGYTF
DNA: TGTGCCAGCAGCTTGGAAGGTACCTATGGCTACACCTTC

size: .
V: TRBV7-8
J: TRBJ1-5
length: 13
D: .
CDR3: CASSLGTDQPQHF
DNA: TGTGCCAGCAGCTTAGGTACAGATCAGCCCCAGCATTTT

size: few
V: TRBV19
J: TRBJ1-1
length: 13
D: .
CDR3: CASSPRTNTEAFF
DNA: TGTGCCAGTAGTCCACGGACGAACACTGAAGCTTTCTTT

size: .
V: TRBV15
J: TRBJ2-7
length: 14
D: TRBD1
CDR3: CATRGTGGSYEQYF
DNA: TGTGCCACCAGGGGGACAGGGGGCTCCTACGAGCAGTACTTC

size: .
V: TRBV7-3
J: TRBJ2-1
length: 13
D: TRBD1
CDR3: CASSWDSNNEQFF
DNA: TGTGCCAGCAGCTGGGACAGCAACAATGAGCAGTTCTTC

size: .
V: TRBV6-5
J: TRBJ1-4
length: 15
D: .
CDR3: CASSYRRVTGEKLFF
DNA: TGTGCCAGCAGTTACCGCAGGGTGACGGGTGAAAAACTGTTTTTT

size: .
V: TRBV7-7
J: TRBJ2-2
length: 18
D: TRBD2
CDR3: CASSLKGRGYSNTGELFF
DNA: TGTGCCAGCAGCTTAAAAGGGAGGGGATACTCAAACACCGGGGAGCTGTTTTTT

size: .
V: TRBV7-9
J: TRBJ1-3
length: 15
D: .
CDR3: CASSFEQRGGNTIYF
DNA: TGTGCCAGCAGCTTTGAACAGAGGGGTGGAAACACCATATATTTT

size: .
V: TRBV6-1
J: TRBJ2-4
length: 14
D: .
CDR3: CASVDSLAKNIQYF
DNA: TGTGCCAGCGTGGACTCATTAGCCAAAAACATTCAGTACTTC

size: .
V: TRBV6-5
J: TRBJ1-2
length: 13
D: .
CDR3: CASTPGHPEGYTF
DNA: TGTGCCAGCACCCCAGGACACCCGGAGGGCTACACCTTC

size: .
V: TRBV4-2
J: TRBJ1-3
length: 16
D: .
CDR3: CASSRGQSSSGNTIYF
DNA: TGTGCCAGCAGCCGAGGACAGTCCAGCTCTGGAAACACCATATATTTT

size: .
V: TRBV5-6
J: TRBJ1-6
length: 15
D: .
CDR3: CASSYPGMETSPLHF
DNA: TGTGCCAGCAGCTACCCGGGGATGGAGACTTCACCCCTCCACTTT

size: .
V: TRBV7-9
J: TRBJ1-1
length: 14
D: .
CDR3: CASSLGVRDGGAFF
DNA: TGTGCCAGCAGCTTAGGTGTCAGGGATGGAGGAGCTTTCTTT

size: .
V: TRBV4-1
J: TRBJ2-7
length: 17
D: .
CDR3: CASSQDPRQAGPYEQYF
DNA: TGCGCCAGCAGCCAGGACCCACGACAGGCCGGACCCTACGAGCAGTACTTC

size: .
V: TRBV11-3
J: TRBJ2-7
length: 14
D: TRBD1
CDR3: CASSPDRVSYEQYF
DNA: TGTGCCAGCAGCCCGGACAGGGTGAGCTACGAGCAGTACTTC

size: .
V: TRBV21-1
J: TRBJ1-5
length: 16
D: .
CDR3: CASSTRTGGIHQPQHF
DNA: TGTGCCAGCAGCACTAGGACAGGGGGTATCCATCAGCCCCAGCATTTT

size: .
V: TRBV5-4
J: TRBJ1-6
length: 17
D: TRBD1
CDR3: CASSLKGTGGQGSPLHF
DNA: TGTGCCAGCAGCTTGAAAGGGACAGGGGGTCAGGGTTCACCCCTCCACTTT

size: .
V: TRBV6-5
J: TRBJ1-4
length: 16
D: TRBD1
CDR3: CASSFKQGEGNEKLFF
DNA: TGTGCCAGCAGTTTCAAACAGGGGGAGGGTAATGAAAAACTGTTTTTT

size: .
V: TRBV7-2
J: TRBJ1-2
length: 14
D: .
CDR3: CASSREGSNGGYTF
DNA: TGTGCCAGCAGCAGAGAGGGCAGCAATGGCGGCTACACCTTC

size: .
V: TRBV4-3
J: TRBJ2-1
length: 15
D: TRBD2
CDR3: CASSSRGGTYNEQFF
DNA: TGCGCCAGCAGCTCCCGCGGGGGAACCTACAATGAGCAGTTCTTC

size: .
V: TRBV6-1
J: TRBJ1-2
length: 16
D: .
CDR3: CASSENLGQDNYGYTF
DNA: TGTGCCAGCAGTGAAAACCTCGGGCAAGATAACTATGGCTACACCTTC

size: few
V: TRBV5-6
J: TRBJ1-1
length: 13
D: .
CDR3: CASSLIGMTEAFF
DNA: TGTGCCAGCAGCTTGATAGGTATGACTGAAGCTTTCTTT

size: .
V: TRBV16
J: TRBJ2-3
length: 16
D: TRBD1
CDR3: CASSQYRTGETDTQYF
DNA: TGTGCCAGCAGCCAATATAGGACAGGGGAGACAGATACGCAGTATTTT

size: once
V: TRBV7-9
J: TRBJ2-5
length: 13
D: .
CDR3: CASRGQISETQYF
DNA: TGTGCCAGCCGGGGCCAGATTTCAGAGACCCAGTACTTC

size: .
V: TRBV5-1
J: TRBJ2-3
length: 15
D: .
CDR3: CASSGLTGSTDTQYF
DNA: TGCGCCAGCAGTGGACTAACCGGATCCACAGATACGCAGTATTTT

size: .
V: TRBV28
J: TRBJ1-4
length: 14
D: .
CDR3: CASSVGQGGEKLFF
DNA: TGTGCCAGCAGCGTGGGGCAGGGCGGCGAAAAACTGTTTTTT

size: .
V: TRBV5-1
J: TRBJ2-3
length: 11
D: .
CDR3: CASSSTDTQYF
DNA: TGCGCCAGCAGCTCCACAGATACGCAGTATTTT

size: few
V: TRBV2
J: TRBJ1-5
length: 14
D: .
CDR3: CASSEGRGRQPQHF
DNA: TGTGCCAGCAGTGAAGGAAGGGGTAGGCAGCCCCAGCATTTT

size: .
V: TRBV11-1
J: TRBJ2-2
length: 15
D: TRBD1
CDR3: CASSPGQGGSGELFF
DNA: TGTGCCAGCAGTCCGGGACAGGGTGGCTCCGGGGAGCTGTTTTTT

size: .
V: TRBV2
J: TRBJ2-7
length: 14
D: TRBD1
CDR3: CASREPTGPYEQYF
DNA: TGTGCCAGCAGGGAACCGACAGGGCCCTACGAGCAGTACTTC

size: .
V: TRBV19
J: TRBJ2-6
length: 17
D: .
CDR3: CASSIPGHQSGANVLTF
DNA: TGTGCCAGTAGTATTCCGGGACACCAGTCTGGGGCCAACGTCCTGACTTTC

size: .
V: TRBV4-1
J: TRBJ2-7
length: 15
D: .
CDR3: CASSQVETGNYEQYF
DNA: TGCGCCAGCAGCCAAGTTGAGACCGGAAACTACGAGCAGTACTTC

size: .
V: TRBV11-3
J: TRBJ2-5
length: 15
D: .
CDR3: CASSLEGRGQETQYF
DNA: TGTGCCAGCAGCTTAGAGGGACGGGGACAAGAGACCCAGTACTTC

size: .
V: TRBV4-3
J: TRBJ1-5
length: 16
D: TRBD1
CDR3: CASSQDIGGGDQPQHF
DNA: TGCGCCAGCAGCCAAGATATAGGAGGGGGCGATCAGCCCCAGCATTTT

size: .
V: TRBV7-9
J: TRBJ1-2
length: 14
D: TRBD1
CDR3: CASSWTGVYRGYTF
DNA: TGTGCCAGCAGCTGGACAGGGGTCTATCGGGGCTACACCTTC

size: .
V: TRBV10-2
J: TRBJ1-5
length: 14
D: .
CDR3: CASSVQGRGQPQHF
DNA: TGCGCCAGCAGTGTACAGGGAAGGGGTCAGCCCCAGCATTTT